The 31 T cell receptor beta chains listed next were all sequenced from one sample in a study of shared clonotypes between healthy human individuals. The method was immunoSEQ multiplex PCR; TCRdb's version includes in-frame clones alone and lacks a portion of them. The sample carries 550,000 to 700,000 clones, around four fifths recorded once. Sequenced input: memory CD4+ T cells sorted from blood. The subset here: CD45RA-negative fraction. Receptors were obtained from a woman in her 30s in good health.

The chain recombines TRBV19 with TRBJ2-1; D possibly corresponds to TRBD1 (5 bases). Trimming removed 10 bases from V and 5 bases from J, with 15 bases in between. The germline V gene has CDR1 LNHDA and CDR2 SQIVND (reference sequence). The CDR3 contains 13 residues. DNA of the CDR3: TGTGCCACAGGTGGGCAAGGGGACAATGAGCAGTTCTTC. This encodes CATGGQGDNEQFF.

The CDR3 spells CASSFFGGGGNEQFF. CDR3 nucleotides: TGTGCCAGCAGCTTCTTCGGCGGGGGAGGGAATGAGCAGTTCTTC. J is TRBJ2-1 and V is TRBV11-2, with TRBD2 matching over 7 bases. After removal of 3 bases from V and 7 bases from J, the junction contained 9 bases not matched to a gene. Germline CDR1 SGHAT, CDR2 FQNNGV. This CDR3 spans 15 amino acids.

A single count supports this clone. The V call is TRBV28, the J call TRBJ1-2; no reliable D call. From germline, CDR1 is MDHEN and CDR2 SYDVKM. Trimming removed 3 bases at V and 4 bases at J, with 6 bases between. This CDR3 region has 12 residues. CDR3 bases: TGTGCCAGCAGTTTCTCTACCTATGGCTACACCTTC. Translating it yields CASSFSTYGYTF.

This clone was counted once. The rearrangement joins TRBV13 to TRBJ2-7; 11 bases match TRBD2. V lost 5 bases and J lost 0; bases outside the gene matches: 3. The CDR3 consists of 15 residues. Per germline, CDR1 PRHDT and CDR2 FYEKMQ (reference sequence). The CDR3 is CASSVGTSGSYEQYF. CDR3 coding DNA: TGTGCCAGCAGCGTCGGGACTAGCGGCTCCTACGAGCAGTACTTC.

The chain is built from TRBV4-2 and TRBJ1-1; no reliable D call. Germline CDR1 LGHNA, CDR2 YNFKEQ. V gave up 6 bases and J gave up 1 base, with 9 bases separating them. This CDR3 region has 13 residues. The CDR3 reads CASSVGWNTEAFF. Here the CDR3 DNA reads TGTGCCAGCAGTGTGGGGTGGAACACTGAAGCTTTCTTT.

The chain joins TRBV27 to TRBJ2-1, with D perhaps assigned TRBD1 or TRBD2 (5 bases each). This CDR3 has 16 amino acids. CDR1 and CDR2 (germline): MNHEY, SMNVEV (reference sequence). Trimming stripped 3 bases from V and 0 bases from J, with 12 bases between. CDR3 protein: CASSFTGTSSYNEQFF. DNA of the CDR3: TGTGCCAGCAGTTTTACGGGGACCAGCTCCTACAATGAGCAGTTCTTC.

This clone is categorized as medium-sized. The rearrangement joins TRBV9 to TRBJ2-1; TRBD2 matches 8 bases. Germline trimming cut 4 bases from V and 4 bases from J; bases unmatched to any gene: 7. Germline V gene sequence: CDR1 SGDLS, CDR2 YYNGEE. The CDR3 consists of 15 residues. CDR3 in amino acids: CASSPVAGTYNEQFF. The CDR3 region has the DNA TGTGCCAGCAGCCCGGTAGCGGGAACATACAATGAGCAGTTCTTC. The full variable domain, with the rest looked up from reference TRBV9 and TRBJ2-1, is DSGVTQTPKHLITATGQRVTLRCSPRSGDLSVYWYQQSLDQGLQFLIQYYNGEERAKGNILERFSAQQFPDLHSELNLSSLELGDSALYFCASSPVAGTYNEQFFGPGTRLTVL.

The chain is built from TRBV19 and TRBJ2-7, with D unresolved. CDR3 length: 15 amino acids. CDR1 is LNHDA and CDR2 is SQIVND in the germline V gene (reference sequence). Trimming removed 4 bases at V and 2 bases at J, with 15 bases between. The CDR3 coding sequence is TGTGCCAGTAGTACTAGACACGTTGGGACCTACGAGCAGTACTTC. Its protein product is CASSTRHVGTYEQYF.

This clone has a count of ten or more. The chain links TRBV11-2 to TRBJ1-3, with D unresolved. The length of the CDR3 is 16 residues. V lost 5 bases to trimming and J lost 2 bases, with 16 bases between them. The V gene's germline CDR1 is SGHAT and CDR2 FQNNGV. The CDR3 here is CASSPKTPGAGNTIYF. CDR3 bases: TGTGCCAGCAGCCCCAAAACCCCTGGGGCTGGAAACACCATATATTTT.

CDR3 sequence: CASSSTALGRLTKNIQYF. In nucleotides, the CDR3 is TGTGCCAGCAGCTCAACGGCATTGGGAAGGCTGACCAAAAACATTCAGTACTTC. The chain joins TRBV7-8 to TRBJ2-4, with D unresolved. Germline V CDR1 and CDR2: SGHVS, FQNEAQ. Trimming removed 4 bases at V and 2 bases at J, with 21 bases between. The CDR3 spans 18 residues.

With regard to this clone: At one boundary the junction diverges from the germline segment, which might be a read error. The chain uses TRBV7-3 and TRBJ1-1, with D uncertain. Germline V CDR1 and CDR2: SGHTA, FQGTGA. This CDR3 region has 14 residues. The CDR3 spells CASSLRSGNSEAFF. For the CDR3, the DNA is TGTGCCAGCAGCTTACGATCCGGGAACTCTGAAGCTTTCTTT. Based on the CDR3 plus reference TRBV7-3 and TRBJ1-1, the full variable domain is GAGVSQTPSNKVTEKGKYVELRCDPISGHTALYWYRQSLGQGPEFLIYFQGTGAADDSGLPNDRFFAVRPEGSVSTLKIQRTERGDSAVYLCASSLRSGNSEAFFGQGTRLTVV.

The V and J genes are TRBV2 and TRBJ2-5; no clear D gene. Trimming took off 6 bases at V and 5 bases at J, with 7 bases between the two ends. CDR1 is SNHLY, CDR2 FYNNEI, per germline. The CDR3 has 11 residues. The CDR3 region has the DNA TGTGCCAGCAGCACCGCGGAGACCCAGTACTTC. Amino acids: CASSTAETQYF.

The rearrangement links TRBV5-1 to TRBJ2-3; 7 nucleotides align to TRBD2. This CDR3 contains 15 residues. Germline V CDR1 and CDR2: SGHRS, YFSETQ. With 2 bases clipped from V and 2 bases from J, the junction kept 5 bases outside the gene matches. In nucleotides, the CDR3 is TGCGCCAGCAGCTTCTCGGCGGGAGCCACAGATACGCAGTATTTT. Translation gives CASSFSAGATDTQYF.

This clone was counted a single time. The J gene is TRBJ1-2, the V gene TRBV28; 7 nucleotides align to TRBD1. Germline lookup yields CDR1 MDHEN and CDR2 SYDVKM. The ends lost 2 bases at V and 4 bases at J; junction bases unmatched: 7. This CDR3 is 15 amino acids long. In nucleotides, the CDR3 is TGTGCCAGCAGTTTAAGGCAGGGGGTAATCTATGGCTACACCTTC. Residues: CASSLRQGVIYGYTF.

The chain recombines TRBV4-2 with TRBJ2-7; the D is unclear. Germline CDR1 and CDR2: LGHNA and YNFKEQ. The CDR3 has 16 amino acids. V was pared by 2 bases and J by 0 bases, with 14 bases between. Here the CDR3 reads CASSQIGGRPSYEQYF. CDR3 bases: TGTGCCAGCAGCCAAATCGGCGGCCGACCCTCCTACGAGCAGTACTTC.

The rearrangement joins TRBV7-3 to TRBJ2-1; tentative D call: TRBD1 (6 bases). The germline V gene encodes CDR1 SGHTA and CDR2 FQGTGA. The CDR3 runs to 13 residues. Trimming cost V 3 bases and J 8 bases, with 11 bases left between them. The CDR3 nucleotides read TGTGCCAGCAGCTTTGGGGGCTCGGATGAGCAGTTCTTC. It specifies CASSFGGSDEQFF.

The rearrangement joins TRBV29-1 to TRBJ2-3; D might be TRBD1 or TRBD2, each matching 5 bases. V was trimmed by 2 bases and J by 0 bases, leaving 9 bases between them. The CDR3 consists of 14 residues. Germline V gene data show CDR1 as SQVTM and CDR2 as ANQGSEA. CDR3 DNA sequence: TGCAGCGTTGAACGAGGGGAGAGCACAGATACGCAGTATTTT. It encodes CSVERGESTDTQYF.

The rearrangement links TRBV18 to TRBJ1-5, with 7 bases matching TRBD1. This CDR3 contains 14 residues. With 4 bases clipped from V and 7 bases from J, the junction kept 7 bases outside the gene matches. From germline, CDR1 is KGHSH and CDR2 LQKENI. The CDR3, as DNA: TGTGCCAGCTCACAGGGACAGTCGCCCCAGCCCCAGCATTTT. Translation gives CASSQGQSPQPQHF.

The V gene is TRBV5-4, the J gene TRBJ2-5; D perhaps matches TRBD1 (6 bases). CDR1 is SGHNT, CDR2 YYREEE, per germline (reference sequence). This CDR3 contains 16 residues. Trimming stripped 5 bases from V and 3 bases from J, with 20 bases between. The chain's CDR3 is CASSSPGGYREETQYF. The CDR3 region has the DNA TGTGCCAGCAGTTCCCCTGGGGGCTATCGAGAAGAGACCCAGTACTTC.

This chain uses TRBV29-1 with TRBJ2-5; 7 nucleotides align to TRBD1. The CDR3 consists of 16 residues. CDR1 and CDR2 from the germline V gene are SQVTM and ANQGSEA. J gave up 5 bases and V 6 bases, and 18 bases lay outside the gene matches. The CDR3: CSVTPLRQGVEETQYF. CDR3 nucleotide sequence: TGCAGCGTGACTCCCCTTCGACAGGGAGTGGAGGAGACCCAGTACTTC.

V gene TRBV30 combines with J gene TRBJ1-2; 8 bases are a match to TRBD1. J was trimmed by 3 bases and V by 3 bases; bases with no gene match: 15. The germline V gene has CDR1 GTSNPN and CDR2 SVGIG (reference sequence). The CDR3 is made up of 17 amino acids. The CDR3: CAWSPQTYRGVDYGYTF. The DNA for the CDR3 is TGTGCCTGGAGCCCCCAAACATACAGGGGGGTAGACTATGGCTACACCTTC.

Concerning this clone itself: A much larger clone sits a single nucleotide away, making a read error possible. The chain employs TRBV5-4 and TRBJ1-1, with TRBD1 as a possible D gene (6 bases). CDR1 SGHNT and CDR2 YYREEE come from the germline V gene (reference sequence). V lost 2 bases to trimming and J lost 1 base, with 6 bases between them. The CDR3 loop spans 13 amino acids. Here the CDR3 reads CASSLGGNTEAFF. The DNA of the CDR3 is TGTGCCAGCAGCTTAGGGGGGAACACTGAAGCTTTCTTT.

A word on this clone: This likely came from a read error, as a far larger clone is one base away. V is TRBV5-1 and J is TRBJ2-1, with D maybe TRBD2 (5 bases). Trimming cost V 0 bases and J 7 bases, with 17 bases left between them. The CDR3 runs 16 residues. Germline V gives CDR1 SGHRS, CDR2 YFSETQ. The CDR3 bases are TGCGCCAGCAGCTTGGTAGGCGAGGGCCCCCCGAATGAGCAGTTCTTC. Its protein is CASSLVGEGPPNEQFF.

The rearrangement links TRBV28 to TRBJ2-2; D uncertain. This CDR3 has 12 residues. Trimming left V 6 bases short and J 5 bases short, with 7 bases between. Germline assignment: CDR1 MDHEN and CDR2 SYDVKM. CDR3 coding DNA: TGTGCCAGCAGAATCACGACCGGGGAGCTGTTTTTT. This translates into CASRITTGELFF.

This chain links TRBV28 with TRBJ1-5; D is possibly TRBD1 (5 bases). The germline V and J ends were trimmed by 5 bases and 0 bases, with 14 bases remaining between them. This CDR3 has 16 residues. Germline loops: CDR1 MDHEN, CDR2 SYDVKM. The CDR3 reads CASSPPHRYSNQPQHF. The CDR3 DNA is TGTGCCAGCAGTCCCCCCCACAGGTATAGCAATCAGCCCCAGCATTTT.

The rearrangement joins TRBV18 to TRBJ2-2; 14 positions match TRBD2. The CDR3 is made up of 16 amino acids. With V trimmed by 3 bases and J by 7 bases, 4 bases remained unmatched. Per germline, CDR1 KGHSH and CDR2 LQKENI. CDR3 coding DNA: TGTGCCAGCTCACCGGGACTAGCGGGAGCCGGCGGGGAGCTGTTTTTT. As protein: CASSPGLAGAGGELFF.

This chain joins TRBV14 and TRBJ2-3; 8 positions match TRBD1. Germline trimming cut 4 bases from V and 4 bases from J; bases unmatched to any gene: 10. CDR1 and CDR2 (germline): SGHDN, FVKESK. This CDR3 is 16 amino acids long. The CDR3 DNA sequence: TGTGCCAGCAGCCCTGACAGGGGCGAAATCGCAGATACGCAGTATTTT. This codes for CASSPDRGEIADTQYF.

The J gene is TRBJ1-5, the V gene TRBV2; 8 bases fit TRBD1. The CDR3 is made up of 13 amino acids. V lost 7 bases and J lost 7; bases outside the gene matches: 6. Germline lookup yields CDR1 SNHLY and CDR2 FYNNEI. CDR3 in amino acids: CASIGQGSQPQHF. The CDR3 nucleotides are TGTGCCAGCATTGGACAGGGTAGCCAGCCCCAGCATTTT.

The rearrangement joins TRBV19 to TRBJ2-2; D is perhaps TRBD1 or TRBD2 (5 bases each). Germline V gene data show CDR1 as LNHDA and CDR2 as SQIVND (reference sequence). Trimming cost V 6 bases and J 6 bases, with 11 bases left between them. The CDR3 loop spans 13 amino acids. CDR3 DNA: TGTGCCAGTAGAACCTTGGGGGCCGGGGAGCTGTTTTTT. Encoded protein: CASRTLGAGELFF.

This clone came up a few times. The chain has TRBV7-2 and TRBJ2-2; D remains ambiguous. The length of the CDR3 is 13 residues. The germline V gene has CDR1 SGHTA and CDR2 FQGNSA. With 2 bases removed from V and 10 bases from J, the gap between germline ends came to 11 bases. For the CDR3, the DNA is TGTGCCAGCAGCTTATTTTACCCTGAGGAGCTGTTTTTT. This encodes CASSLFYPEELFF.

The V and J genes are TRBV5-4 and TRBJ2-3; D may be TRBD1 or TRBD2 (5 bases each). Trimming stripped 5 bases from V and 2 bases from J, with 15 bases between. Germline CDR1 reads SGHNT; CDR2 reads YYREEE (reference sequence). The CDR3 loop spans 15 amino acids. The CDR3 loop is CASSFGTTNTDTQYF. CDR3 in DNA: TGTGCCAGCAGTTTCGGGACCACGAACACAGATACGCAGTATTTT.